This TCR beta chain was identified during a study of blood T cell repertoires in COVID-19. Study summary: T cells, B-cell-depleted T cells, or PBMCs supplied cDNA or gDNA.

The CDR3 has 15 amino acids. Trimming removed 6 bases from V and 5 bases from J, with 16 bases in between. Looked up from germline, CDR1 is LNHDA and CDR2 is SQIVND (reference sequence). How the authors handled the data: Amplification of reference gene primers provided the estimated nucleated cell counts. Produced via immunoSEQ multiplex PCR; TCRdb's table is partial and in-frame only. The V and J calls and clone size were taken over from that table, and D and trimming were inferred from the DNA. The repertoire holds about 33,000 clones, with about 91% as singletons. J is TRBJ1-4 and V is TRBV19, with D possibly TRBD1 on 5 matching bases. This sequence originates from a human donor in a cohort sampled during active COVID-19. Sequenced input: peripheral blood. The CDR3 loop is CASSRLAGPNEKLFF. The CDR3 DNA sequence: TGTGCCAGTAGCCGCTTAGCGGGGCCAAATGAAAAACTGTTTTTT.